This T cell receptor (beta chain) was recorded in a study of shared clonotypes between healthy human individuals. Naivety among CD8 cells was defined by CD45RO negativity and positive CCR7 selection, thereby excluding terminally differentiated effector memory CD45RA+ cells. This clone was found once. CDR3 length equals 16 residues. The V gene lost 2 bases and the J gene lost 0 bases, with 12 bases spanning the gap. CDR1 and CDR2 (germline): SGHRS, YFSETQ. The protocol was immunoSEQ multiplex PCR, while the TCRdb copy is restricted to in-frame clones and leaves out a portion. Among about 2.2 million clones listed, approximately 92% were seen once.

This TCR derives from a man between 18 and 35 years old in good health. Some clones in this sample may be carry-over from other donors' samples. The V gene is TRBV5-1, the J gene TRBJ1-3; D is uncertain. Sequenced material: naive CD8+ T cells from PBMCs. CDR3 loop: CASSFGMESSGNTIYF. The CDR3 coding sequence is TGCGCCAGCAGCTTCGGCATGGAGAGCTCTGGAAACACCATATATTTT.